The 17 T cell receptor beta chains below come from one sample, sequenced in a study of blood T cells in healthy people across ages. Primed by a sample-barcoded 5' primer and a J-beta primer mix, a second PCR proceeded for 7 to 11 cycles. From the 5' RACE reads, TCRdb called clonotypes with MiXCR, one entry per CDR3 protein. Seen here are over a million distinct CDR3 sequences, approximately 59% observed once, and the top ten hold 6.7%. Sequencing was performed on blood. The receptors here all came from a man between 18 and 35 years old in good health.

The rearrangement uses TRBV28 and TRBJ2-5; tentatively, D is TRBD2 (6 bases). The CDR3 covers 16 residues. Per germline, CDR1 MDHEN and CDR2 SYDVKM. The V end was cut by 7 bases, the J end by 0 bases, with 18 bases between. The CDR3 nucleotides read TGTGCCAGCACCCCCATCTCGGGGGTCCACCAAGAGACCCAGTACTTC. Its protein product is CASTPISGVHQETQYF.

The chain combines TRBV9 with TRBJ2-1, with TRBD1 matching 7 bases. The last part of the DNA fits TRBJ2-7 better; the J call may be wrong. Germline V lookup: CDR1 SGDLS, CDR2 YYNGEE. There are 15 residues in the CDR3. The CDR3 spells CASSPWDSSYNEQYF. The CDR3 region has the DNA TGTGCCAGCAGCCCTTGGGACAGCTCCTACAATGAGCAGTACTTC.

J is TRBJ1-6 and V is TRBV6-1; the match to TRBD1 covers 8 bases. Germline trimming cut 3 bases from V and 8 bases from J; bases unmatched to any gene: 9. Germline V lookup: CDR1 MNHNS, CDR2 SASEGT. The CDR3 runs 16 residues. The CDR3: CASSEETGTGHSPLHF. CDR3 DNA: TGTGCCAGCAGTGAGGAAACCGGGACAGGTCATTCACCCCTCCACTTT.

This clonotype was seen a few times. This sequence joins TRBV20-1 and TRBJ2-7; 10 nucleotides align to TRBD2. Germline-derived CDR1 and CDR2 are DFQATT and SNEGSKA (reference sequence). The CDR3 is made up of 15 amino acids. V lost 2 bases, J lost 2 bases, and 6 bases stayed unmatched. This CDR3 is CSARSLAGVTYEQYF. The DNA for the CDR3 is TGCAGTGCTAGATCTCTAGCGGGGGTTACCTACGAGCAGTACTTC.

The V and J genes are TRBV29-1 and TRBJ2-6; no definite D call. The CDR3 is 17 amino acids. Germline CDR1 reads SQVTM; CDR2 reads ANQGSEA. Trimming shortened V by 6 bases and J by 0 bases, and 18 bases separated the two germline ends. The CDR3 sequence is CSVVLHLPLSGANVLTF. The CDR3 nucleotides read TGCAGCGTCGTACTTCACCTCCCCCTCTCTGGGGCCAACGTCCTGACTTTC.

The chain has TRBV20-1 and TRBJ2-1, with 7 bases aligning to TRBD2. CDR1 and CDR2 from the germline V gene are DFQATT and SNEGSKA (reference sequence). This CDR3 is built from 15 residues. The J segment lost 4 bases and the V segment lost 0 bases, leaving 6 bases of the junction unmatched. CDR3 in amino acids: CSARDLTGGYNEQFF. CDR3 DNA sequence: TGCAGTGCTAGAGATCTAACGGGGGGTTACAATGAGCAGTTCTTC.

In the case of this clonotype: A junction end diverges from the germline sequence, so it may reflect a read error. The chain combines TRBV3-1 with TRBJ1-2; D unclear. CDR1 LGHDT and CDR2 YNNKEL come from the germline V gene (reference sequence). The CDR3 sequence is 16 residues long. DNA for the CDR3: TGTGCCAGCAGACAAGATCGTGGTCAGAATAACTATGGCTACACCTTC. Translated, it gives CASRQDRGQNNYGYTF.

V is TRBV10-3 and J is TRBJ1-5, with 11 positions matching TRBD1. Germline loops: CDR1 ENHRY, CDR2 SYGVKD. Trimming took 4 bases from V and 1 from J; bases not matched to a gene: 6. CDR3 length: 17 amino acids. The CDR3 protein is CAISAGTGGYSNQPQHF. CDR3 in DNA: TGTGCCATCAGTGCAGGGACAGGGGGATACAGCAATCAGCCCCAGCATTTT.

The chain links TRBV4-1 to TRBJ2-3; D is uncertain. V dropped 3 bases and J dropped 4 bases, with 17 bases sitting between them. The CDR3 totals 16 residues. Germline V gives CDR1 MGHRA, CDR2 YSYEKL. CDR3 nucleotides: TGCGCCAGCAGCCAGAGGCCTTCGGTTGGCCCAGATACGCAGTATTTT. Translation: CASSQRPSVGPDTQYF.

This clonotype came up a few times. This chain links TRBV7-8 with TRBJ2-5; 9 positions match TRBD2. The germline CDR1 and CDR2 sequences are SGHVS and FQNEAQ. The CDR3 has 14 amino acids. V gave up 4 bases and J gave up 1 base; unmatched junction bases: 1. The CDR3, as DNA: TGTGCCAGCAGCTCAGCGGGGGGCCAAGAGACCCAGTACTTC. Translation gives CASSSAGGQETQYF.

In this sample, this clonotype turned up a few times. This sequence joins TRBV7-9 and TRBJ2-7, with 7 bases aligning to TRBD1. From germline, CDR1 is SEHNR and CDR2 FQNEAQ (reference sequence). Trimming removed 6 bases from V and 3 bases from J; junction bases left unmatched: 8. The CDR3 extends over 14 amino acids. The CDR3 DNA sequence: TGTGCCAGCAGTTGGGACAGCGCGTACTACGAGCAGTACTTC. Protein: CASSWDSAYYEQYF.

The chain links TRBV6-5 to TRBJ2-1; 7 nucleotides align to TRBD2. Trimming cost V 7 bases and J 2 bases; bases outside gene matches: 2. CDR3 length: 13 amino acids. The germline CDR1 and CDR2 sequences are MNHEY and SVGAGI. The CDR3 protein is CASKAGAYNEQFF. The CDR3 DNA reads as TGTGCCAGCAAGGCGGGAGCCTACAATGAGCAGTTCTTC.

Regarding this clonotype: At one boundary the junction diverges from the germline segment, which might be a read error. This chain joins TRBV7-7 and TRBJ2-7; no reliable D call. The J call is doubtful: the DNA matches TRBJ2-5 better. The CDR3 has 15 residues. The germline V gene has CDR1 SSHAT and CDR2 FNYEAQ (reference sequence). Here the CDR3 DNA reads TGTGCTAGCAGCCCTCGGGCCTCAGATACGGAGACCCAGTACTTC. Protein product: CASSPRASDTETQYF.

V usage is TRBV10-2 and J usage is TRBJ2-7, with D possibly matching TRBD2 (6 bases). The CDR3 contains 14 residues. The V end was cut by 6 bases, the J end by 3 bases, with 15 bases between. Germline assignment: CDR1 WSHSY and CDR2 SAAADI. CDR3 sequence (DNA): TGCGCCAGCAGCGACGGACTACCGAACTACGAGCAGTACTTC. Translating gives CASSDGLPNYEQYF.

This clonotype was found a few times. J is TRBJ2-3 and V is TRBV13, with TRBD2 as a possible D gene (6 bases). Germline V gives CDR1 PRHDT, CDR2 FYEKMQ (reference sequence). V was pared by 5 bases and J by 4 bases, with 13 bases between. The CDR3 has 14 amino acids. The DNA for the CDR3 is TGTGCCAGCAGCCCGGACTACCAACCAGATACGCAGTATTTT. Residues: CASSPDYQPDTQYF.

This sequence joins TRBV20-1 and TRBJ2-4, with 9 bases fitting TRBD2. Germline V lookup: CDR1 DFQATT, CDR2 SNEGSKA (reference sequence). Trimming at V came to 5 bases and at J to 0 bases, leaving 14 bases not matched to a gene. This CDR3 has 18 residues. DNA for the CDR3: TGCAGTGCTTTTCCGTCCGGGACTAGCTCTTTAGCCAAAAACATTCAGTACTTC. Encoded protein: CSAFPSGTSSLAKNIQYF.

The V and J genes are TRBV4-1 and TRBJ2-1; D is unresolved. Trimming took 0 bases from V and 11 from J, leaving 8 bases between them. This CDR3 region has 12 residues. Germline V lookup: CDR1 MGHRA, CDR2 YSYEKL. CDR3 bases: TGCGCCAGCAGCCAAGATGGAGCCCAGCAGTTCTTC. It specifies CASSQDGAQQFF.